This T cell receptor beta chain originates from a study of response to subunit inactivated influenza vaccine. TCRdb reprocessed the RT-PCR reads via MiXCR and lists one record per CDR3 protein. The sample lists 550,000 to 800,000 distinct CDR3 sequences, roughly 14% seen once, with approximately 10% in the top ten. This clonotype showed up many times. Its antigen is still unknown. The study, taken as a whole, reports: Only a handful of new T cells, the authors suggested, are recruited with each seasonal influenza vaccination.

The sequence derives from a man in his fifties who received an inactivated influenza vaccine. Sequenced here: PBMCs from blood, sampled approximately 13 days after vaccination.

The CDR3 spells CASSLGGANTEAFF. Written as DNA, the CDR3 is TGTGCCAGCAGTTTGGGGGGGGCGAACACTGAAGCTTTCTTT. V and J are TRBV27 and TRBJ1-1; a possible D gene is TRBD1 (6 bases). This CDR3 contains 14 residues. Per the germline V gene, CDR1 is MNHEY and CDR2 is SMNVEV (reference sequence). V was cut by 3 bases and J by 1 base, with 9 bases left in between.